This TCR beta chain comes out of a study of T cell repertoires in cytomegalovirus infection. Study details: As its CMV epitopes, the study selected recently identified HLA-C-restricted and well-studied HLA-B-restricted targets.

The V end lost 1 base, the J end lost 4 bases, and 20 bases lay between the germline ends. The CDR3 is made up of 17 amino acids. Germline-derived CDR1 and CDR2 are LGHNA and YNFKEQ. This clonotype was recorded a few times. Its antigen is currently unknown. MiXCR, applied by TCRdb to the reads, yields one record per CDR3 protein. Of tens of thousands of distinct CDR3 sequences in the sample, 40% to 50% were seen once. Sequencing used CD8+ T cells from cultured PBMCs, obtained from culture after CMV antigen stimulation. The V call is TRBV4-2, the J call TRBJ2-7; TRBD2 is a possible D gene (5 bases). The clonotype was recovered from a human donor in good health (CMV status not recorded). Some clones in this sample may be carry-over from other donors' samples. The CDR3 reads CASSQGPVFPDSYEQYF. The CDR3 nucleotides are TGTGCCAGCAGCCAAGGGCCAGTCTTCCCGGACTCATACGAGCAGTACTTC.